Given below is one TCR beta chain in context. Its specificity is unknown. The data were taken from a study of shared clonotypes between healthy human individuals. About the study: A couple of women and a few men aged 18 to 49 made up the donors. General study results and limits: Several donors held about 5% of naive CD4 clonotypes in common.

The germline V and J ends were trimmed by 6 bases and 0 bases, with 13 bases remaining between them. CDR1 and CDR2 from the germline V gene are SGDLS and YYNGEE. CDR3 length equals 14 residues. CD45RO negativity and positive selection for CCR7 defined naive CD8 cells, a population that excluded terminally differentiated effector memory CD45RA+ cells. Every donor was a Caucasian adult from Nashville, Tennessee. Original handling: Filtering was not the same, since immunoSEQ gave junction-only sequences without quality scores. Method: immunoSEQ multiplex PCR; TCRdb's copy keeps in-frame clones and lacks some. Clonal size and the V and J genes are those of that table, whereas D and trimming came from the DNA. In the table there are around 2.1 million clones, 85% to 95% of which are singletons.

This sequence was found in a man younger than 35 in good health. Some clones in this sample may be carry-over from other donors' samples. J is TRBJ2-7 and V is TRBV9, with a weak D call TRBD2 (6 bases). The sequenced material came from naive CD8+ T cells from PBMCs. This chain's CDR3 is CASIGGTISYEQYF. The CDR3 coding sequence is TGTGCCAGCATCGGAGGGACCATCTCCTACGAGCAGTACTTC.